The 20 T cell receptor beta chains below were found in one sample sequenced in a study of cytomegalovirus exposure and HLA in healthy donors. Vbeta (60) and Jbeta (13) primers were used in the PCR. Only in-frame clones appear in the TCRdb table, and some are missing; sequencing was by immunoSEQ multiplex PCR. The sample lists tens of thousands of clones, about four fifths seen once, with 1.6% in the top ten. Source material: PBMCs. The receptors were sampled from a man between 40 and 49 years old in good health and CMV-seronegative.

This clone was seen a handful of times. As DNA, the CDR3 is TGTGCCAGCAGCCCCGAGGAGACTTCCTACGAGCAGTACTTC. Translating it yields CASSPEETSYEQYF. The V and J genes are TRBV7-9 and TRBJ2-7; unclear D gene. The CDR3 contains 14 residues. Germline V gene data show CDR1 as SEHNR and CDR2 as FQNEAQ (reference sequence). Between the trimmed V and J ends, which lost 5 bases and 1 base, there was a span of 12 bases.

The chain joins TRBV5-1 to TRBJ1-1; a weak D match, TRBD1 (6 bases). With 0 bases removed from V and 3 bases from J, the gap between germline ends came to 9 bases. The CDR3 extends over 14 amino acids. Germline-derived CDR1 and CDR2 are SGHRS and YFSETQ. Here the CDR3 reads CASSLVPGDTEAFF. In DNA form, the CDR3 reads TGCGCCAGCAGCTTGGTCCCAGGGGACACTGAAGCTTTCTTT.

This clone was seen more than once but under ten times. The V gene is TRBV19, the J gene TRBJ2-3, with 7 bases that match TRBD2. V dropped 6 bases and J dropped 2; count of bases not matched to a gene: 11. The CDR3 runs to 16 residues. Germline CDR1 LNHDA, CDR2 SQIVND (reference sequence). CDR3 sequence (DNA): TGTGCCAGTAGCGATCAGGGCGGGAGTGTCACAGATACGCAGTATTTT. Protein: CASSDQGGSVTDTQYF. Together with reference TRBV19 and TRBJ2-3, the CDR3 gives the full variable domain: DGGITQSPKYLFRKEGQNVTLSCEQNLNHDAMYWYRQDPGQGLRLIYYSQIVNDFQKGDIAEGYSVSREKKESFPLTVTSAQKNPTAFYLCASSDQGGSVTDTQYFGPGTRLTVL.

J is TRBJ1-1 and V is TRBV6-5, with 9 bases that match TRBD1. Germline CDR1 MNHEY, CDR2 SVGAGI. V lost 5 bases, J lost 8 bases, and 3 bases stayed unmatched. The length of the CDR3 is 12 residues. The CDR3 region has the DNA TGTGCCAGCAGTGTGGACAGGGGAGAAGCTTTCTTT. This codes for CASSVDRGEAFF.

V gene TRBV7-2 combines with J gene TRBJ2-1; 14 bases are a match to TRBD2. Germline-derived CDR1 and CDR2 are SGHTA and FQGNSA. The CDR3 sequence is 15 residues long. With 4 bases clipped from V and 10 bases from J, the junction kept 6 bases outside the gene matches. Here the CDR3 DNA reads TGTGCCAGCAGCTCAGGACTAGCGGGAGGAAGGGAGCAGTTCTTC. Translating gives CASSSGLAGGREQFF.

The V call is TRBV2, the J call TRBJ1-5; D is ambiguous. From germline, CDR1 is SNHLY and CDR2 FYNNEI. CDR3 length equals 12 residues. Trimming pared 5 bases from V and 9 bases from J, leaving 11 bases between. CDR3 loop: CASSTEIPPQHF. CDR3 in DNA: TGTGCCAGCAGTACAGAGATCCCGCCCCAGCATTTT.

J is TRBJ1-5 and V is TRBV12-5; the match to TRBD1 covers 9 bases. This CDR3 region has 14 residues. The germline gives CDR1 LGHNT, CDR2 FRNRAP. Losses at the gene ends were 6 bases for V and 8 bases for J; bases not matched to a gene: 8. The CDR3 bases are TGTGCTAGTGGGGTGGGACAGGGAGGGGAGCCCCAGCATTTT. Translation gives CASGVGQGGEPQHF.

With regard to this clone: A read error may account for a junction end that differs from germline. V and J are TRBV7-7 and TRBJ2-5; D remains unclear. The germline gives CDR1 SSHAT, CDR2 FNYEAQ (reference sequence). The CDR3 covers 14 residues. The CDR3 is CASSLGSSQETQYF. The CDR3 bases are TGTGCTAGCAGCTTAGGTTCCAGCCAAGAGACCCAGTACTTC.

The chain has TRBV5-1 and TRBJ1-1; D is possibly TRBD1 (6 bases). Trimming pared 2 bases from V and 0 bases from J, leaving 8 bases between. Germline V gene sequence: CDR1 SGHRS, CDR2 YFSETQ. This CDR3 is built from 14 residues. CDR3: CASSFQGMNTEAFF. The CDR3 region has the DNA TGCGCCAGCAGCTTCCAGGGGATGAACACTGAAGCTTTCTTT. Full variable domain (rest looked up from reference TRBV5-1 and TRBJ1-1): KAGVTQTPRYLIKTRGQQVTLSCSPISGHRSVSWYQQTPGQGLQFLFEYFSETQRNKGNFPGRFSGRQFSNSRSEMNVSTLELGDSALYLCASSFQGMNTEAFFGQGTRLTVV.

V usage is TRBV18 and J usage is TRBJ1-5; unclear D gene. V shed 3 bases and J shed 0 bases, with 6 bases lying between them. CDR3 length: 14 residues. The V gene's germline CDR1 is KGHSH and CDR2 LQKENI. In DNA, the CDR3 is TGTGCCAGCTCACCCCAGTATAGCAATCAGCCCCAGCATTTT. This codes for CASSPQYSNQPQHF.

The chain combines TRBV7-9 with TRBJ2-1, with a tentative D call TRBD1 (5 bases). V dropped 5 bases and J dropped 6 bases, with 8 bases sitting between them. The CDR3 loop spans 12 amino acids. CDR1 is SEHNR, CDR2 FQNEAQ, per germline (reference sequence). The CDR3 reads CASSTTGNEQFF. The CDR3 nucleotides read TGTGCCAGCAGCACTACAGGCAATGAGCAGTTCTTC.

The J gene is TRBJ1-4, the V gene TRBV7-9; the D gene is possibly TRBD1 (6 bases). Trimming took 4 bases from V and 8 from J, leaving 14 bases between them. Germline V gene lookup returns CDR1 SEHNR and CDR2 FQNEAQ (reference sequence). There are 14 residues in the CDR3. The CDR3 protein is CASSYLGTGEKLFF. CDR3 sequence (DNA): TGTGCCAGCAGCTACCTAGGCACAGGGGAAAAACTGTTTTTT.

The rearrangement uses TRBV29-1 and TRBJ1-5; D remains unclear. The CDR3 has 13 amino acids. Trimming took off 2 bases at V and 3 bases at J, with 8 bases between the two ends. CDR1 is SQVTM, CDR2 ANQGSEA, per germline. Here the CDR3 DNA reads TGCAGCGTTGAACAACACCCCAATCAGCCCCAGCATTTT. This codes for CSVEQHPNQPQHF.

The chain joins TRBV7-6 to TRBJ2-3; the D gene is possibly TRBD1 (5 bases). Per germline, CDR1 SGHVS and CDR2 FNYEAQ. This CDR3 comprises 13 residues. V lost 5 bases and J 2 bases, leaving 8 bases between the germline ends. CDR3 in amino acids: CASSPTVTDTQYF. CDR3 coding DNA: TGTGCCAGCAGCCCGACAGTCACAGATACGCAGTATTTT.

The chain links TRBV30 to TRBJ1-6, with D possibly being TRBD1 (6 bases). The CDR3 runs 14 residues. Germline V gene data show CDR1 as GTSNPN and CDR2 as SVGIG (reference sequence). The V gene lost 2 bases and the J gene lost 7 bases, with 12 bases spanning the gap. CDR3 protein: CAWSKGDRNSPLHF. The DNA of the CDR3 is TGTGCCTGGAGTAAGGGGGACCGCAATTCACCCCTCCACTTT.

This rearrangement joins TRBV28 to TRBJ2-3; 7 positions agree with TRBD2. Unmatched junction bases numbered 6, after V lost 5 bases and J lost 4 bases. Germline-derived CDR1 and CDR2 are MDHEN and SYDVKM. The CDR3 sequence is 14 residues long. CDR3 amino acids: CASSRERDADTQYF. The CDR3 DNA is TGTGCCAGCAGTCGAGAGCGGGACGCAGATACGCAGTATTTT.

The chain links TRBV10-3 to TRBJ1-6, with D unclear. Germline loops: CDR1 ENHRY, CDR2 SYGVKD. The CDR3 runs 14 residues. The ends were cut back, 2 bases at V and 7 bases at J, with 9 bases in the middle. The CDR3 is CAISEDRVNSPLHF. The CDR3 DNA sequence: TGTGCCATCAGTGAGGACCGGGTGAATTCACCCCTCCACTTT.

This sequence joins TRBV28 and TRBJ1-4; 8 nucleotides align to TRBD1. This CDR3 spans 14 amino acids. J was trimmed by 7 bases and V by 4 bases; bases with no gene match: 5. CDR1 MDHEN and CDR2 SYDVKM come from the germline V gene. The CDR3: CASSSDRDAEKLFF. CDR3 bases: TGTGCCAGCAGTTCGGACAGGGATGCTGAAAAACTGTTTTTT.

Only a few counts were recorded for this clone. The chain employs TRBV7-9 and TRBJ2-7, with 7 bases aligning to TRBD2. The CDR3 is 14 amino acids. Germline-derived CDR1 and CDR2 are SEHNR and FQNEAQ (reference sequence). The trim removed 7 bases at V and 5 bases at J, leaving 11 bases unmatched. CDR3 sequence: CASTDLLAIDEQYF. CDR3 DNA: TGTGCCAGCACCGATTTACTAGCGATCGACGAGCAGTACTTC. The full variable domain, rest sourced from reference TRBV7-9 and TRBJ2-7, is DTGVSQNPRHKITKRGQNVTFRCDPISEHNRLYWYRQTLGQGPEFLTYFQNEAQLEKSRLLSDRFSAERPKGSFSTLEIQRTEQGDSAMYLCASTDLLAIDEQYFGPGTRLTVT.

The chain recombines TRBV7-3 with TRBJ2-1; TRBD2 matches at 10 bases. This CDR3 spans 16 amino acids. J was trimmed by 7 bases and V by 1 base; bases with no gene match: 7. Germline loops: CDR1 SGHTA, CDR2 FQGTGA. DNA for the CDR3: TGTGCCAGCAGCTTAAATCTAGCGGGAGACGGGAATGAGCAGTTCTTC. It specifies CASSLNLAGDGNEQFF.